Presented here are 15 T cell receptor beta chains from one specimen sequenced in a study of post-analysis software for immune sequencing data. cDNA libraries of TCR beta carried unique molecular identifiers. TCRdb re-called the PCR reads with MiXCR, one entry per CDR3 protein. Of hundreds of thousands of distinct CDR3 sequences in the sample, less than 35% were seen once. Study results and limitations: Compared with controls, patients had more of about five TRBV segments, including TRBV5-6, TRBV5-1 and TRBV20-1.

These receptors have no known antigen. The sample comprised blood. The receptors derive from a girl between 5 and 17 years old with multiple sclerosis.

Points on this clonotype: A read error may account for a junction end that differs from germline. V usage is TRBV6-2 or TRBV6-3 and J usage is TRBJ2-3; D is perhaps TRBD2 (5 bases). The V gene's germline CDR1 is MNHEY and CDR2 SVGEGT. The CDR3 runs 16 residues. For the CDR3, the DNA is TGTGCCGGCAGTACTGGGCTAGGTCCGGGGTTGGATACGCAGTATTTT. This encodes CAGSTGLGPGLDTQYF.

The chain uses TRBV28 and TRBJ1-1, with unresolved D. The CDR3 sequence is 12 residues long. Germline V CDR1 and CDR2: MDHEN, SYDVKM. Trimming took off 7 bases at V and 2 bases at J, with 8 bases between the two ends. The CDR3 region has the DNA TGTGCCAGCAACTCTGGAAACACTGAAGCTTTCTTT. Translating it yields CASNSGNTEAFF.

This chain links TRBV5-1 with TRBJ2-5; 7 positions match TRBD1. Unmatched junction bases numbered 6, after V lost 2 bases and J lost 5 bases. The CDR3 spans 14 residues. The germline CDR1 and CDR2 sequences are SGHRS and YFSETQ. CDR3 region: CASSFTDREETQYF. CDR3 DNA sequence: TGCGCCAGCAGCTTTACCGACAGGGAGGAGACCCAGTACTTC.

The chain couples TRBV5-1 to TRBJ2-1; 7 bases match TRBD1. Unmatched junction bases numbered 6, after V lost 4 bases and J lost 2 bases. Germline V gene sequence: CDR1 SGHRS, CDR2 YFSETQ. The CDR3 runs 15 residues. The CDR3 bases are TGCGCCAGCAGCCCGAAGGACAGGACCTACAATGAGCAGTTCTTC. Protein: CASSPKDRTYNEQFF.

The table lists this clonotype with a few counts. The chain recombines TRBV20-1 with TRBJ2-4, with D tentatively TRBD2 (7 bases). Germline V gene data show CDR1 as DFQATT and CDR2 as SNEGSKA (reference sequence). Deletions cut 0 bases from V and 13 bases from J, with 28 bases between. The CDR3 covers 17 residues. The CDR3 spells CSARDLAGGRERQEQYF. The CDR3 DNA follows: TGCAGTGCTAGAGATCTGGCCGGGGGGCGGGAGAGGCAAGAGCAGTACTTC.

The chain joins TRBV10-3 to TRBJ2-4; D is unclear. CDR1 is ENHRY and CDR2 is SYGVKD in the germline V gene. The CDR3 length is 18 residues. Trimming pared 2 bases from V and 4 bases from J, leaving 21 bases between. As DNA, the CDR3 is TGTGCCATCAGTGAGCCTACATCGCCCGGGCAGCAAAAAAACATTCAGTACTTC. Translated, it gives CAISEPTSPGQQKNIQYF.

This clonotype has more than one count but fewer than ten. V and J are TRBV7-2 and TRBJ1-1, with D unclear. CDR1 SGHTA and CDR2 FQGNSA come from the germline V gene. CDR3 size: 15 residues. V lost 4 bases and J 4 bases, leaving 16 bases between the germline ends. As DNA, the CDR3 is TGTGCCAGCAGCTCTCAAAGGAGGCTGGGCACTGAAGCTTTCTTT. This translates into CASSSQRRLGTEAFF.

This clonotype occurred once. V gene TRBV6-1 combines with J gene TRBJ1-5; 7 bases align to TRBD1. Germline V CDR1 and CDR2: MNHNS, SASEGT. The CDR3 extends over 15 amino acids. V shed 7 bases, J shed 2 bases, and the junction held 8 bases outside the gene matches. CDR3 amino acids: CASKLGGAGNQPQHF. CDR3 sequence (DNA): TGTGCCAGCAAACTAGGGGGCGCGGGCAATCAGCCCCAGCATTTT.

DNA for the CDR3: TGTGCCAGCAGCTTAGGGGGCGGGGTCTCCTACAATGAGCAGTTCTTC. This encodes CASSLGGGVSYNEQFF. The chain links TRBV11-2 to TRBJ2-1, with D possibly TRBD2 on 6 matching bases. The CDR3 extends over 16 amino acids. Germline V gene sequence: CDR1 SGHAT, CDR2 FQNNGV. The V gene lost 1 base and the J gene lost 0 bases, with 10 bases spanning the gap. Complete variable domain (other parts from reference TRBV11-2 and TRBJ2-1): EAGVAQSPRYKIIEKRQSVAFWCNPISGHATLYWYQQILGQGPKLLIQFQNNGVVDDSQLPKDRFSAERLKGVDSTLKIQPAKLEDSAVYLCASSLGGGVSYNEQFFGPGTRLTVL.

Notes on this clonotype: The conserved phenylalanine or tryptophan normally closing the CDR3 is absent here, so this likely arose from a read error. The chain recombines TRBV28 with TRBJ2-6, with a weak D call TRBD1 (5 bases). V lost 6 bases and J 0 bases, leaving 15 bases between the germline ends. The CDR3 is made up of 17 amino acids. CDR1 and CDR2 (germline): MDHEN, SYDVKM. CDR3 DNA sequence: TGTGCCAGCAGGGAAGAGAGACAGTTCTCTGGGGCCAACGTCCTGACTTGC. This gives the protein CASREERQFSGANVLTC.

This clonotype was seen ten or more times. This rearrangement joins TRBV6-1 to TRBJ2-3, with 12 bases aligning to TRBD2. Germline values: CDR1 MNHNS, CDR2 SASEGT. Trimming cost V 4 bases and J 2 bases; bases outside gene matches: 4. The CDR3 has 16 amino acids. The CDR3 protein is CASSGRTSGNTDTQYF. CDR3 bases: TGTGCCAGCAGTGGCCGGACTAGCGGGAACACAGATACGCAGTATTTT.

This chain connects TRBV20-1 to TRBJ2-1; D gene uncertain. Trimming stripped 5 bases from V and 7 bases from J, with 15 bases between. Germline values: CDR1 DFQATT, CDR2 SNEGSKA (reference sequence). The CDR3 is made up of 13 amino acids. The CDR3 reads CSASAVVGNEQFF. As DNA, the CDR3 is TGCAGTGCTTCAGCCGTAGTGGGAAATGAGCAGTTCTTC.

J is TRBJ2-3 and V is TRBV20-1, with D possibly TRBD2 on 6 matching bases. The V end was cut by 5 bases, the J end by 2 bases, with 20 bases between. In germline, CDR1 is DFQATT, CDR2 SNEGSKA (reference sequence). The CDR3 has 16 amino acids. CDR3 region: CSAPLLRGGPTDTQYF. The CDR3 DNA reads as TGCAGTGCTCCTTTACTGCGGGGCGGTCCCACAGATACGCAGTATTTT.

The J gene is TRBJ2-5, the V gene TRBV5-1, with TRBD2 matching over 7 bases. V lost 2 bases, J lost 1 base, and 8 bases stayed unmatched. Germline loops: CDR1 SGHRS, CDR2 YFSETQ. CDR3 length: 16 amino acids. The CDR3 DNA follows: TGCGCCAGCAGCTTCTTCTACGGGAGGTCCCAAGAGACCCAGTACTTC. Translated: CASSFFYGRSQETQYF.

This clonotype was seen a handful of times. The gene calls are TRBV21-1 and TRBJ1-5; the table calls TRBD1, which could not be checked here. TRBV21-1 has pseudogene status. This CDR3 is 18 amino acids long. The CDR3 reads CASSRGTGGNPSNQPQHF. The CDR3 DNA is TGTGCCAGCAGCAGAGGGACAGGGGGGAACCCCAGCAATCAGCCCCAGCATTTT.